The 22 T cell receptor beta chains reported below all come from one sample, sequenced in a study of T cell responses to AZD1222 COVID-19 vaccine. The method was immunoSEQ multiplex PCR; TCRdb's version includes in-frame clones alone and lacks a portion of them. This table has around 130,000 clones, approximately 86% appearing once. The sample consisted of peripheral blood, taken on day 0 of AZD1222 vaccination. The source of these receptors is an adult in good health.

J is TRBJ1-3 and V is TRBV6-5, with TRBD1 as a possible D gene (5 bases). The CDR3 is made up of 13 amino acids. CDR1 MNHEY and CDR2 SVGAGI come from the germline V gene. V was pared by 5 bases and J by 4 bases, with 9 bases between. CDR3 in DNA: TGTGCCAGCAGTAACCCAGGGGGAAACACCATATATTTT. It specifies CASSNPGGNTIYF.

The rearrangement links TRBV5-1 to TRBJ2-2; D is possibly TRBD1 (6 bases). The CDR3 loop spans 15 amino acids. Germline V gene lookup returns CDR1 SGHRS and CDR2 YFSETQ. Trimming took off 2 bases at V and 5 bases at J, with 13 bases between the two ends. Here the CDR3 reads CASSFDPTGTGELFF. As DNA, the CDR3 is TGCGCCAGCAGCTTTGACCCTACAGGGACCGGGGAGCTGTTTTTT.

The rearrangement uses TRBV4-1 and TRBJ2-7; perhaps TRBD1 as D (5 bases). The CDR3 sequence is 15 residues long. Deletions cut 3 bases from V and 4 bases from J, with 16 bases between. Per the germline V gene, CDR1 is MGHRA and CDR2 is YSYEKL. In nucleotides, the CDR3 is TGCGCCAGCAGCCACGCAGGGCCTGGGTTATACGAGCAGTACTTC. Amino acid sequence: CASSHAGPGLYEQYF.

The rearrangement links TRBV9 to TRBJ1-3, with a tentative D call TRBD1 (6 bases). The CDR3 sequence is 15 residues long. Trimming stripped 4 bases from V and 4 bases from J, with 15 bases between. Germline V gene data show CDR1 as SGDLS and CDR2 as YYNGEE. The CDR3 here is CASSPRRGGGNTIYF. CDR3 sequence (DNA): TGTGCCAGCAGCCCTCGGCGGGGGGGCGGAAACACCATATATTTT.

The rearrangement joins TRBV9 to TRBJ2-5; no firm D call. The germline CDR1 and CDR2 sequences are SGDLS and YYNGEE. The CDR3 spans 14 residues. Trimming stripped 5 bases from V and 4 bases from J, with 15 bases between. The CDR3 nucleotides read TGTGCCAGCAGTACTGACACTTTTGGAGAGACCCAGTACTTC. Translated, it gives CASSTDTFGETQYF.

Written as DNA, the CDR3 is TGCAGCGTTGGAGGCGGGACGTGGTCTGGGGCCAACGTCCTGACTTTC. Translated: CSVGGGTWSGANVLTF. The V call is TRBV29-1, the J call TRBJ2-6; tentatively, D is TRBD2 (6 bases). This CDR3 is 16 amino acids long. Germline V gene sequence: CDR1 SQVTM, CDR2 ANQGSEA. Between the trimmed V and J ends, which lost 4 bases and 1 base, there was a span of 14 bases.

This chain connects TRBV28 to TRBJ2-7; D perhaps matches TRBD1 (6 bases). The V end lost 2 bases, the J end lost 5 bases, and 13 bases lay between the germline ends. CDR1 is MDHEN, CDR2 SYDVKM, per germline. The CDR3 runs to 14 residues. The CDR3 nucleotides read TGTGCCAGCAGTTTACTAGGGGGATTGGACGAGCAGTACTTC. Amino acids: CASSLLGGLDEQYF.

This clone is a singleton in its sample. V usage is TRBV5-6 and J usage is TRBJ1-1; possibly TRBD1 for D (5 bases). V lost 0 bases, J lost 4 bases, and 13 bases lay in between. Germline values: CDR1 SGHDT, CDR2 YYEEEE. CDR3 length: 15 amino acids. The CDR3 protein is CASSLAGGRVTEAFF. As DNA, the CDR3 is TGTGCCAGCAGCTTGGCAGGCGGCAGGGTCACTGAAGCTTTCTTT.

The chain joins TRBV3-1 (or the pseudogene TRBV3-2) to TRBJ1-4, with a tentative D call TRBD1 (6 bases). Germline V lookup: CDR1 LGHDT, CDR2 YNNKEL (reference sequence). The CDR3 is made up of 18 amino acids. V was clipped by 4 bases and J by 0 bases, with 18 bases between them. The CDR3 region is CASSPDLRGGSTNEKLFF. CDR3 nucleotides: TGTGCCAGCAGCCCCGACTTAAGGGGGGGATCAACTAATGAAAAACTGTTTTTT.

This chain connects TRBV25-1 to TRBJ2-7; 7 nucleotides line up with TRBD2. The CDR3 contains 11 residues. V lost 4 bases to trimming and J lost 6 bases; unmatched junction nucleotides: 0. CDR1 is MGHDK and CDR2 is SYGVNS in the germline V gene. CDR3 protein: CASSGGGEQYF. The CDR3 DNA is TGTGCCAGCAGTGGGGGGGGCGAGCAGTACTTC.

This clone was counted a single time. V is TRBV19 and J is TRBJ2-3; TRBD2 might be the D (7 bases). The CDR3 totals 17 residues. The germline V and J ends were trimmed by 0 bases and 2 bases, with 15 bases remaining between them. Germline CDR1 is LNHDA and CDR2 is SQIVND (reference sequence). CDR3 sequence: CASSIDLGGGHTDTQYF. In DNA, the CDR3 is TGTGCCAGTAGTATAGATCTGGGCGGGGGCCACACAGATACGCAGTATTTT. Combining the CDR3 with reference TRBV19 and TRBJ2-3 gives the whole variable domain DGGITQSPKYLFRKEGQNVTLSCEQNLNHDAMYWYRQDPGQGLRLIYYSQIVNDFQKGDIAEGYSVSREKKESFPLTVTSAQKNPTAFYLCASSIDLGGGHTDTQYFGPGTRLTVL.

The rearrangement joins TRBV6-5 to TRBJ2-3; D possibly corresponds to TRBD2 (6 bases). This CDR3 spans 12 amino acids. Per germline, CDR1 MNHEY and CDR2 SVGAGI. V dropped 10 bases and J dropped 6 bases, with 14 bases sitting between them. In DNA, the CDR3 is TGTGCCACCCGGGGGTTCGGGGATACGCAGTATTTT. Amino acids: CATRGFGDTQYF.

V gene TRBV10-3 combines with J gene TRBJ2-1; 9 nucleotides match TRBD1. The trim removed 0 bases at V and 2 bases at J, leaving 8 bases unmatched. The length of the CDR3 is 18 residues. CDR1 and CDR2 from the germline V gene are ENHRY and SYGVKD. This CDR3 reads CAISESDRGSGPYNEQFF. The CDR3 DNA sequence: TGTGCCATCAGTGAGTCGGACAGGGGTAGTGGCCCCTACAATGAGCAGTTCTTC.

The chain uses TRBV11-3 and TRBJ1-2, with 7 bases aligning to TRBD1. The CDR3 has 14 residues. With 5 bases clipped from V and 2 bases from J, the junction kept 5 bases outside the gene matches. CDR1 is SGHNT, CDR2 YENEEA, per germline. This CDR3 reads CASSHTGANYGYTF. CDR3 bases: TGTGCCAGCAGCCACACAGGGGCAAACTATGGCTACACCTTC.

This rearrangement joins TRBV5-1 to TRBJ2-7; perhaps TRBD1 as D (5 bases). CDR3 length: 16 amino acids. Germline V gene sequence: CDR1 SGHRS, CDR2 YFSETQ. V lost 4 bases to trimming and J lost 0 bases, with 17 bases between them. Written as DNA, the CDR3 is TGCGCCAGCAGCCGAACCCTGGACACGTTCTCCTACGAGCAGTACTTC. Translated, it gives CASSRTLDTFSYEQYF.

The chain joins TRBV24-1 to TRBJ1-2; D perhaps matches TRBD1 (6 bases). Germline CDR1 and CDR2: KGHDR and SFDVKD. Trimming removed 4 bases from V and 6 bases from J, with 17 bases in between. There are 15 residues in the CDR3. The CDR3, as DNA: TGTGCCACCAGTGACAAACCGACAGGATTAGATGGCTACACCTTC. Its translation is CATSDKPTGLDGYTF.

CDR3 sequence reads: CASTKGTTDTQYF. The CDR3 DNA reads as TGTGCCAGCACAAAAGGCACCACAGATACGCAGTATTTT. The chain recombines TRBV6-5 with TRBJ2-3, with D uncertain. This CDR3 region has 13 residues. In germline, CDR1 is MNHEY, CDR2 SVGAGI. V lost 7 bases and J lost 2, with 10 bases in between.

The J gene is TRBJ2-7, the V gene TRBV21-1; TRBD1 is the table's D call, not checked against the DNA. TRBV21-1 is described as a pseudogene. The CDR3 has 15 residues. This CDR3 is CASSKKTGQGYEQYF. CDR3 nucleotides: TGTGCCAGCAGCAAAAAAACCGGACAGGGATACGAGCAGTACTTC.

The chain couples TRBV7-9 to TRBJ1-4; the D gene is possibly TRBD1 (5 bases). CDR3 size: 16 residues. The ends were cut back, 3 bases at V and 3 bases at J, with 14 bases in the middle. Germline V gene sequence: CDR1 SEHNR, CDR2 FQNEAQ (reference sequence). This CDR3 reads CASSLTAGRANEKLFF. The CDR3 region has the DNA TGTGCCAGCAGCTTGACTGCGGGGCGGGCTAATGAAAAACTGTTTTTT. The full variable domain, completed using reference TRBV7-9 and TRBJ1-4, is DTGVSQNPRHKITKRGQNVTFRCDPISEHNRLYWYRQTLGQGPEFLTYFQNEAQLEKSRLLSDRFSAERPKGSFSTLEIQRTEQGDSAMYLCASSLTAGRANEKLFFGSGTQLSVL.

The chain couples TRBV10-2 to TRBJ2-7; TRBD1 might be the D (6 bases). The V end lost 3 bases, the J end lost 6 bases, and 12 bases lay between the germline ends. The CDR3 contains 13 residues. CDR1 and CDR2 (germline): WSHSY, SAAADI. CDR3 nucleotide sequence: TGCGCCAGCAGTGACTGGACAGTGGGCGAGCAGTACTTC. It is translated as CASSDWTVGEQYF.

V and J are TRBV24-1 and TRBJ2-2, with TRBD1 identical over 8 bases. This CDR3 comprises 16 residues. The trim removed 0 bases at V and 2 bases at J, leaving 1 base unmatched. Germline V lookup: CDR1 KGHDR, CDR2 SFDVKD. The chain's CDR3 is CATSDLAGGNTGELFF. The CDR3 region has the DNA TGTGCCACCAGTGATTTGGCAGGGGGCAACACCGGGGAGCTGTTTTTT.

A single count supports this clone. The V and J genes are TRBV28 and TRBJ1-2; 10 positions agree with TRBD1. The CDR3 runs 19 residues. Trimming removed 4 bases from V and 6 bases from J; junction bases left unmatched: 20. CDR1 is MDHEN, CDR2 SYDVKM, per germline. The CDR3 coding sequence is TGTGCCAGCAGTTCCGCAGGTTGGGACAGGGGATTGAGGATTCATGGCTACACCTTC. It translates to CASSSAGWDRGLRIHGYTF.